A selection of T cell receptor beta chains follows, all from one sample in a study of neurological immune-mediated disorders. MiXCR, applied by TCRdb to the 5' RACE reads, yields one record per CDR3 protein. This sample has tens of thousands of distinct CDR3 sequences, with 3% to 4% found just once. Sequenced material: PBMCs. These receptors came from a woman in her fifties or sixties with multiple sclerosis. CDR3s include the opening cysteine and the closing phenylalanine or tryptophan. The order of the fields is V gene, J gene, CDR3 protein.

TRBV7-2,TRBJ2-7,CASSGGQGAYEQYF
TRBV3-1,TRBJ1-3,CASSQDPPGSGNTIYF
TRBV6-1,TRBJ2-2,CASSLSSENTGELFF
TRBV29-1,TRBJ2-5,CSVGGLRQETQYF
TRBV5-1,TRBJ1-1,CASSLWTDENTEAFF
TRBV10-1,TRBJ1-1,CASNNTEVFF
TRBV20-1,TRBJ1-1,CSARDPTGGTEAFF
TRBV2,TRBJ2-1,CASSRDSRDEQFF
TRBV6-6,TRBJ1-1,CASSYSTVNTEAFF
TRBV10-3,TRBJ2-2,CAISLGGTGELFF
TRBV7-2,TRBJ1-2,CASSLGGKDYGYTF
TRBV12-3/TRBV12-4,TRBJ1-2,CASSLKVDGYTF
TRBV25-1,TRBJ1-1,CATVHRVGTEAFF
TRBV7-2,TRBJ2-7,CASSLSSSRPRGGRLYEQYF
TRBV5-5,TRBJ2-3,CASSVGTVVDTQYF
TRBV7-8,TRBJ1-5,CASSVNSNQPQHF
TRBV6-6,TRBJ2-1,CASSYSNGKIYEQFF
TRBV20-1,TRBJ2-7,CSASSPSDAYEQYF
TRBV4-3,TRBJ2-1,CASSQDTSRGNEQFF
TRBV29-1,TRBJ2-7,CSVGGDYEQYF